Each of the 32 T cell receptor beta chains below was sequenced from the same sample in a study of blood T cell repertoires in COVID-19. Assay: immunoSEQ multiplex PCR; the TCRdb copy retains only in-frame clones and omits some. This sample has tens of thousands of clones, with 75% to 85% found just once. Source material: peripheral blood. These receptors all stem from a man aged 25 to 40 with COVID-19, enrolled during active disease.

V is TRBV4-1 and J is TRBJ1-2, with 8 bases lining up with TRBD1. Germline V gene lookup returns CDR1 MGHRA and CDR2 YSYEKL. Germline trimming cut 0 bases from V and 7 bases from J; bases unmatched to any gene: 4. CDR3 length: 14 residues. CDR3 DNA: TGCGCCAGCAGCCAAGAACCAGGACAGGGTGGCTACACCTTC. This gives the protein CASSQEPGQGGYTF.

The V gene is TRBV19, the J gene TRBJ2-7; D perhaps matches TRBD2 (6 bases). This CDR3 is built from 16 residues. V was pared by 2 bases and J by 3 bases, with 17 bases between. CDR1 and CDR2 from the germline V gene are LNHDA and SQIVND (reference sequence). The CDR3 is CASSILGRDPIYEQYF. CDR3 bases: TGTGCCAGTAGTATATTGGGGCGGGACCCCATCTACGAGCAGTACTTC. Full variable domain (missing parts from reference TRBV19 and TRBJ2-7): DGGITQSPKYLFRKEGQNVTLSCEQNLNHDAMYWYRQDPGQGLRLIYYSQIVNDFQKGDIAEGYSVSREKKESFPLTVTSAQKNPTAFYLCASSILGRDPIYEQYFGPGTRLTVT.

V usage is TRBV2 and J usage is TRBJ2-3, with unresolved D. Trimming removed 6 bases at V and 1 base at J, with 14 bases between. The CDR3 runs to 15 residues. CDR1 and CDR2 (germline): SNHLY, FYNNEI. CDR3 DNA: TGTGCCAGCAGGGCCGGGTCCTCGGGCACAGATACGCAGTATTTT. Protein product: CASRAGSSGTDTQYF.

The V and J genes are TRBV20-1 and TRBJ1-4; D is possibly TRBD1 (5 bases). This CDR3 region has 15 residues. Germline lookup yields CDR1 DFQATT and CDR2 SNEGSKA (reference sequence). Deletions cut 3 bases from V and 4 bases from J, with 15 bases between. CDR3 sequence reads: CSASPIQGDNEKLFF. CDR3 in DNA: TGCAGTGCTAGTCCGATTCAGGGTGATAATGAAAAACTGTTTTTT.

The chain carries TRBV7-9 and TRBJ1-2; D uncertain. CDR3 length: 13 residues. V was clipped by 1 base and J by 2 bases, with 5 bases between them. Germline V CDR1 and CDR2: SEHNR, FQNEAQ (reference sequence). The CDR3 is CASSLVSNYGYTF. The CDR3 nucleotides are TGTGCCAGCAGCTTAGTTTCAAACTATGGCTACACCTTC.

The gene calls are TRBV15 and TRBJ1-5, with TRBD1 matching 7 bases. The CDR3 spans 16 residues. Germline assignment: CDR1 LNHNV and CDR2 YYDKDF (reference sequence). V lost 2 bases to trimming and J lost 0 bases; unmatched junction nucleotides: 4. This CDR3 reads CATSRRDSYSNQPQHF. The CDR3 DNA reads as TGTGCCACCAGCAGAAGGGACAGCTATAGCAATCAGCCCCAGCATTTT.

This chain uses TRBV14 with TRBJ2-1, with a possible D match to TRBD1 (5 bases). There are 13 residues in the CDR3. Germline lookup yields CDR1 SGHDN and CDR2 FVKESK. Trimming took off 4 bases at V and 7 bases at J, with 11 bases between the two ends. The CDR3 spells CASSPGQDNEQFF. The DNA for the CDR3 is TGTGCCAGCAGCCCAGGACAAGATAATGAGCAGTTCTTC.

This rearrangement joins TRBV2 to TRBJ1-3; 7 bases fit TRBD1. The germline gives CDR1 SNHLY, CDR2 FYNNEI. The CDR3 covers 15 residues. The trim removed 6 bases at V and 2 bases at J, leaving 7 bases unmatched. The chain's CDR3 is CASRPTGTAGNTIYF. CDR3 nucleotide sequence: TGTGCCAGCAGACCTACCGGGACAGCTGGAAACACCATATATTTT.

In this sample, this clone turned up a few times. This sequence joins TRBV11-3 and TRBJ2-5, with D unresolved. V was clipped by 5 bases and J by 4 bases, with 14 bases between them. This CDR3 has 14 residues. CDR1 and CDR2 (germline): SGHNT, YENEEA. The CDR3 DNA follows: TGTGCCAGCAGCGATCGGTCCGCGGCAGAGACCCAGTACTTC. This translates into CASSDRSAAETQYF. Looking up the rest from reference TRBV11-3 and TRBJ2-5 gives the full variable domain: EAGVVQSPRYKIIEKKQPVAFWCNPISGHNTLYWYLQNLGQGPELLIRYENEEAVDDSQLPKDRFSAERLKGVDSTLKIQPAELGDSAVYLCASSDRSAAETQYFGPGTRLLVL.

This clone was observed once. CDR3 nucleotides: TGTGCCAGCAGCTTAAGGACTAGCTCCTACAATGAGCAGTTCTTC. It codes for CASSLRTSSYNEQFF. V and J are TRBV7-2 and TRBJ2-1; TRBD2 matches at 7 bases. CDR1 and CDR2 from the germline V gene are SGHTA and FQGNSA. The V segment lost 2 bases and the J segment 0 bases; nucleotides outside the gene matches: 1. The CDR3 spans 15 residues.

V usage is TRBV2 and J usage is TRBJ2-1; D is uncertain. With 3 bases removed from V and 9 bases from J, the gap between germline ends came to 9 bases. The CDR3 has 12 residues. CDR1 and CDR2 (germline): SNHLY, FYNNEI. This CDR3 is CASSEAGGEQFF. The CDR3 DNA follows: TGTGCCAGCAGTGAGGCCGGCGGTGAGCAGTTCTTC.

This clone was detected only once. The J gene is TRBJ2-1, the V gene TRBV4-3; maybe TRBD2 (6 bases). V was cut by 0 bases and J by 7 bases, with 7 bases left in between. Germline loops: CDR1 LGHNA, CDR2 YSLEER. CDR3 size: 13 residues. The CDR3 region is CASSQDAGNEQFF. For the CDR3, the DNA is TGCGCCAGCAGCCAAGATGCGGGAAATGAGCAGTTCTTC.

In its sample, this clone was seen a few times. The J gene is TRBJ1-5, the V gene TRBV6-2 or TRBV6-3, with no clear D. Between the trimmed V and J ends, which lost 4 bases and 5 bases, there was a span of 9 bases. In germline, CDR1 is MNHEY, CDR2 SVGEGT. The CDR3 spans 13 residues. The CDR3 region is CASSSGRDQPQHF. DNA for the CDR3: TGTGCCAGCAGTTCCGGGAGAGATCAGCCCCAGCATTTT.

The J gene is TRBJ2-5, the V gene TRBV11-3, with TRBD1 as a possible D gene (6 bases). Germline V gene lookup returns CDR1 SGHNT and CDR2 YENEEA. The CDR3 extends over 13 amino acids. V gave up 1 base and J gave up 5 bases, with 8 bases separating them. The CDR3 coding sequence is TGTGCCAGCAGCTTAGGGCAGGGGGAGACCCAGTACTTC. It is translated as CASSLGQGETQYF.

This rearrangement joins TRBV19 to TRBJ2-4, with a possible D match to TRBD1 (6 bases). The CDR3 totals 14 residues. V was cut by 7 bases and J by 6 bases, with 16 bases left in between. Germline assignment: CDR1 LNHDA and CDR2 SQIVND (reference sequence). The CDR3 region has the DNA TGTGCCAGTAATCAGCGGAGAGGGGGAAACATTCAGTACTTC. It is translated as CASNQRRGGNIQYF. The variable domain in full, with the rest retrieved from reference TRBV19 and TRBJ2-4, is DGGITQSPKYLFRKEGQNVTLSCEQNLNHDAMYWYRQDPGQGLRLIYYSQIVNDFQKGDIAEGYSVSREKKESFPLTVTSAQKNPTAFYLCASNQRRGGNIQYFGAGTRLSVL.

This chain links TRBV7-2 with TRBJ2-5; TRBD2 aligns across 8 bases. With 3 bases clipped from V and 0 bases from J, the junction kept 6 bases outside the gene matches. This CDR3 has 16 amino acids. Looked up from germline, CDR1 is SGHTA and CDR2 is FQGNSA. CDR3 residues: CASSLVSGNNQETQYF. The CDR3 coding sequence is TGTGCCAGCAGCTTGGTTAGCGGGAACAACCAAGAGACCCAGTACTTC.

The chain joins TRBV4-1 to TRBJ2-2, with 9 bases that match TRBD1. The V segment lost 4 bases and the J segment 5 bases; nucleotides outside the gene matches: 11. The CDR3 is made up of 17 amino acids. Germline loops: CDR1 MGHRA, CDR2 YSYEKL. This CDR3 is CASSPTKGQGGTGELFF. The CDR3 nucleotides are TGCGCCAGCAGCCCAACCAAGGGACAGGGAGGAACCGGGGAGCTGTTTTTT.

The chain joins TRBV28 to TRBJ2-1; the match to TRBD2 covers 8 bases. Trimming cost V 3 bases and J 3 bases; bases outside gene matches: 10. This CDR3 comprises 17 residues. Germline CDR1 and CDR2: MDHEN and SYDVKM. The DNA for the CDR3 is TGTGCCAGCAGTTTCAACCGAGCGGGAGCTGTCTACAATGAGCAGTTCTTC. This encodes CASSFNRAGAVYNEQFF.

This chain joins TRBV7-2 and TRBJ2-7; TRBD2 matches at 9 bases. Looked up from germline, CDR1 is SGHTA and CDR2 is FQGNSA. CDR3 length: 14 residues. With 3 bases clipped from V and 3 bases from J, the junction kept 3 bases outside the gene matches. The CDR3 here is CASSFSSGSYEQYF. CDR3 nucleotides: TGTGCCAGCAGCTTCAGTAGCGGGAGCTACGAGCAGTACTTC. Looking up the rest from reference TRBV7-2 and TRBJ2-7 gives the full variable domain: GAGVSQSPSNKVTEKGKDVELRCDPISGHTALYWYRQSLGQGLEFLIYFQGNSAPDKSGLPSDRFSAERTGGSVSTLTIQRTQQEDSAVYLCASSFSSGSYEQYFGPGTRLTVT.

The genes are TRBV6-4 and TRBJ2-7; D is possibly TRBD2 (6 bases). Germline assignment: CDR1 MRHNA and CDR2 SNTAGT. The CDR3 is 15 residues long. V lost 5 bases and J lost 3, with 17 bases in between. As DNA, the CDR3 is TGTGCCAGCAGTCGCGAGGGCGGGGCTCACTACGAGCAGTACTTC. This encodes CASSREGGAHYEQYF.

V gene TRBV10-3 combines with J gene TRBJ2-7, with D perhaps matching TRBD2 (6 bases). Per germline, CDR1 ENHRY and CDR2 SYGVKD. CDR3 size: 13 residues. Between the trimmed V and J ends, which lost 8 bases and 0 bases, there was a span of 11 bases. CDR3 DNA sequence: TGTGCCATCGGGGCGGGGAACTCCTACGAGCAGTACTTC. It encodes CAIGAGNSYEQYF.

The chain links TRBV7-3 to TRBJ2-5; 11 positions match TRBD2. The CDR3 loop spans 17 amino acids. From germline, CDR1 is SGHTA and CDR2 FQGTGA. The J segment lost 5 bases and the V segment lost 1 base, leaving 9 bases of the junction unmatched. The chain's CDR3 is CASSLRSLAGGGETQYF. As DNA, the CDR3 is TGTGCCAGCAGCTTAAGGTCGTTAGCGGGAGGGGGGGAGACCCAGTACTTC.

This chain uses TRBV19 with TRBJ2-3; D might be TRBD2 (5 bases). V lost 5 bases and J 3 bases, leaving 9 bases between the germline ends. Germline assignment: CDR1 LNHDA and CDR2 SQIVND (reference sequence). This CDR3 spans 13 amino acids. This chain's CDR3 is CASSLPGTDTQYF. For the CDR3, the DNA is TGTGCCAGTAGTCTTCCGGGGACAGATACGCAGTATTTT.

The chain employs TRBV4-2 and TRBJ2-1, with D unresolved. The CDR3 covers 13 residues. Germline V gene sequence: CDR1 LGHNA, CDR2 YNFKEQ. The V end lost 0 bases, the J end lost 4 bases, and 4 bases lay between the germline ends. In DNA form, the CDR3 reads TGTGCCAGCAGCCAAGACTATTACAATGAGCAGTTCTTC. It is translated as CASSQDYYNEQFF.

This rearrangement joins TRBV18 to TRBJ2-5; D is uncertain. The CDR3 has 13 amino acids. The germline V gene has CDR1 KGHSH and CDR2 LQKENI. Trimming pared 1 base from V and 0 bases from J, leaving 3 bases between. The CDR3, as DNA: TGTGCCAGCTCACCACGGCACCAAGAGACCCAGTACTTC. It encodes CASSPRHQETQYF.

The chain carries TRBV7-2 and TRBJ1-2; 7 positions match TRBD1. This CDR3 is built from 13 residues. The junction had 5 bases not matched to a gene; V was cut back by 5 bases and J by 5 bases. The V gene's germline CDR1 is SGHTA and CDR2 FQGNSA. The CDR3 nucleotides read TGTGCCAGCAGCCCCGGGACAGCTTATGGCTACACCTTC. It yields the protein CASSPGTAYGYTF.

This rearrangement joins TRBV7-9 to TRBJ2-3; D perhaps matches TRBD2 (6 bases). The CDR3 runs 17 residues. V was trimmed by 4 bases and J by 1 base, leaving 18 bases between them. Germline CDR1 reads SEHNR; CDR2 reads FQNEAQ (reference sequence). The CDR3 spells CASSSMGLPMRTDTQYF. CDR3 in DNA: TGTGCCAGCAGCTCGATGGGACTCCCGATGCGCACAGATACGCAGTATTTT.

The chain couples TRBV10-1 to TRBJ2-3, with 9 bases identical to TRBD2. CDR1 and CDR2 (germline): WNHNN, SYGVQD (reference sequence). The V and J ends lost 6 bases and 3 bases, in that order; junction bases with no gene match: 13. The CDR3 runs to 17 residues. In nucleotides, the CDR3 is TGCGCCAGCAGCCCCGTGGTAGCGGGAGAAGGTACAGATACGCAGTATTTT. This encodes CASSPVVAGEGTDTQYF.

V is TRBV28 and J is TRBJ1-5, with a weak D call TRBD1 (6 bases). CDR1 MDHEN and CDR2 SYDVKM come from the germline V gene. The V end was cut by 5 bases, the J end by 6 bases, with 14 bases between. The CDR3 covers 14 residues. The chain's CDR3 is CASSPTGRRQPQHF. CDR3 coding DNA: TGTGCCAGCAGTCCGACAGGCCGCCGTCAGCCCCAGCATTTT. Full variable domain (missing parts from reference TRBV28 and TRBJ1-5): DVKVTQSSRYLVKRTGEKVFLECVQDMDHENMFWYRQDPGLGLRLIYFSYDVKMKEKGDIPEGYSVSREKKERFSLILESASTNQTSMYLCASSPTGRRQPQHFGDGTRLSIL.

This sequence joins TRBV28 and TRBJ2-2; 12 positions agree with TRBD2. Germline loops: CDR1 MDHEN, CDR2 SYDVKM. The trim removed 4 bases at V and 6 bases at J, leaving 15 bases unmatched. The CDR3 totals 19 residues. The CDR3 sequence: CASSSLLAGGPSSPGELFF. In DNA, the CDR3 is TGTGCCAGCAGTTCCCTCCTAGCGGGAGGGCCTTCGAGTCCCGGGGAGCTGTTTTTT.

This chain uses TRBV19 with TRBJ2-7; 7 nucleotides agree with TRBD2. Germline V CDR1 and CDR2: LNHDA, SQIVND (reference sequence). Unmatched junction bases numbered 3, after V lost 7 bases and J lost 0 bases. This CDR3 region has 13 residues. CDR3 residues: CASTGGSSYEQYF. CDR3 nucleotide sequence: TGTGCCAGTACCGGCGGGAGCTCCTACGAGCAGTACTTC.

V usage is TRBV3-1 (or the pseudogene TRBV3-2) and J usage is TRBJ1-6; D remains ambiguous. CDR1 is LGHDT and CDR2 is YNNKEL in the germline V gene (reference sequence). The V gene lost 3 bases and the J gene lost 5 bases, with 11 bases spanning the gap. The CDR3 consists of 15 residues. CDR3 nucleotides: TGTGCCAGCAGCCACAACACCCCCAATAATTCACCCCTCCACTTT. As protein: CASSHNTPNNSPLHF.